What follows are 12 T cell receptor beta chains derived from one specimen sequenced in a study of blood T cell repertoires in COVID-19. Clones were sequenced by immunoSEQ multiplex PCR, and TCRdb holds only the in-frame ones, with some missing. Of roughly 100,000 clones listed, roughly 89% are singletons. Sequencing was done on a sample of peripheral blood. These receptors were obtained from an elderly woman in a cohort sampled during active COVID-19.

The chain uses TRBV28 and TRBJ2-7, with D uncertain. V was cut by 5 bases and J by 4 bases, with 6 bases left in between. The CDR3 loop spans 11 amino acids. The germline V gene has CDR1 MDHEN and CDR2 SYDVKM. The CDR3 sequence: CASSRVYEQYF. As DNA, the CDR3 is TGTGCCAGCAGTCGGGTGTACGAGCAGTACTTC. Together with reference TRBV28 and TRBJ2-7, the CDR3 gives the full variable domain: DVKVTQSSRYLVKRTGEKVFLECVQDMDHENMFWYRQDPGLGLRLIYFSYDVKMKEKGDIPEGYSVSREKKERFSLILESASTNQTSMYLCASSRVYEQYFGPGTRLTVT.

The chain has TRBV27 and TRBJ1-5, with unresolved D. Trimming shortened V by 1 base and J by 5 bases, and 12 bases separated the two germline ends. This CDR3 has 15 amino acids. Germline V gene lookup returns CDR1 MNHEY and CDR2 SMNVEV (reference sequence). The CDR3 DNA reads as TGTGCCAGCAGTTTATTGGGCGTGAGGGATCAGCCCCAGCATTTT. Its protein is CASSLLGVRDQPQHF.

The V call is TRBV10-3, the J call TRBJ2-5; no reliable D call. The CDR3 runs to 13 residues. Trimming stripped 3 bases from V and 2 bases from J, with 7 bases between. Germline V gene lookup returns CDR1 ENHRY and CDR2 SYGVKD. The CDR3 coding sequence is TGTGCCATCAGTGATACATTTCAAGAGACCCAGTACTTC. The encoded protein is CAISDTFQETQYF.

The chain is built from TRBV19 and TRBJ1-5; 9 bases are a match to TRBD1. CDR1 is LNHDA and CDR2 is SQIVND in the germline V gene (reference sequence). CDR3 length: 15 residues. The J segment lost 6 bases and the V segment lost 3 bases, leaving 6 bases of the junction unmatched. This CDR3 is CASSIGDREVQPQHF. CDR3 sequence (DNA): TGTGCCAGTAGTATCGGGGACAGGGAGGTTCAGCCCCAGCATTTT. Full variable domain (missing parts from reference TRBV19 and TRBJ1-5): DGGITQSPKYLFRKEGQNVTLSCEQNLNHDAMYWYRQDPGQGLRLIYYSQIVNDFQKGDIAEGYSVSREKKESFPLTVTSAQKNPTAFYLCASSIGDREVQPQHFGDGTRLSIL.

The chain has TRBV3-1 (or the pseudogene TRBV3-2) and TRBJ2-3; 7 bases match TRBD2. After removal of 0 bases from V and 8 bases from J, the junction contained 5 bases not matched to a gene. Germline values: CDR1 LGHDT, CDR2 YNNKEL (reference sequence). There are 14 residues in the CDR3. CDR3 region: CASSQDAGRVTQYF. The CDR3 nucleotides are TGTGCCAGCAGCCAAGATGCAGGGAGGGTTACGCAGTATTTT.

J is TRBJ1-6 and V is TRBV25-1; TRBD1 is a possible D gene (5 bases). V lost 5 bases and J 5 bases, leaving 10 bases between the germline ends. Germline loops: CDR1 MGHDK, CDR2 SYGVNS. This CDR3 spans 14 amino acids. CDR3 region: CASSHQGNNSPLHF. CDR3 nucleotide sequence: TGTGCCAGCAGTCACCAGGGTAATAATTCACCCCTCCACTTT.

This chain connects TRBV6-1 to TRBJ2-5; D perhaps matches TRBD1 (5 bases). The germline V and J ends were trimmed by 2 bases and 5 bases, with 6 bases remaining between them. The CDR3 covers 12 residues. In germline, CDR1 is MNHNS, CDR2 SASEGT. CDR3 region: CASSEQGETQYF. CDR3 DNA sequence: TGTGCCAGCAGTGAACAGGGTGAGACCCAGTACTTC.

This clone was seen only once. This chain links TRBV23-1 with TRBJ1-6; TRBD1 is a possible D gene (5 bases). TRBV23-1 is classed as an ORF, of uncertain function. This CDR3 spans 21 amino acids. V was trimmed by 9 bases and J by 5 bases, leaving 35 bases between them. This CDR3 reads CARIWQAGGSGGCLNNSPLHF. The DNA of the CDR3 is TGCGCCAGAATTTGGCAGGCCGGTGGTAGTGGGGGGTGTCTCAATAATTCACCCCTCCACTTT.

The J gene is TRBJ2-1, the V gene TRBV20-1; unclear D gene. Trimming took off 4 bases at V and 8 bases at J, with 9 bases between the two ends. The CDR3 has 11 residues. Germline CDR1 DFQATT, CDR2 SNEGSKA (reference sequence). CDR3: CSANLRDEQFF. The CDR3 coding sequence is TGCAGTGCTAACCTCCGAGATGAGCAGTTCTTC.

The chain carries TRBV5-1 and TRBJ1-2; 8 bases are a match to TRBD1. The V and J ends lost 4 bases and 5 bases, in that order; junction bases with no gene match: 7. The CDR3 consists of 14 residues. Germline lookup yields CDR1 SGHRS and CDR2 YFSETQ. The CDR3 loop is CASSPPGGPYGYTF. In nucleotides, the CDR3 is TGCGCCAGCAGCCCCCCAGGGGGCCCGTATGGCTACACCTTC.

V usage is TRBV24-1 and J usage is TRBJ2-3; D not resolved. V lost 6 bases to trimming and J lost 4 bases, with 7 bases between them. CDR3 size: 12 residues. The germline V gene has CDR1 KGHDR and CDR2 SFDVKD. Written as DNA, the CDR3 is TGTGCCACCAGTCTGAGTTCAGATACGCAGTATTTT. It codes for CATSLSSDTQYF.

For this clone: Different DNA sequences within this sample yield the same CDR3. This chain joins TRBV10-2 and TRBJ1-1, with D perhaps TRBD1 (5 bases). V was cut by 6 bases and J by 3 bases, with 11 bases left in between. CDR3 length: 13 residues. The germline V gene has CDR1 WSHSY and CDR2 SAAADI. This CDR3 reads CASRVGRDTEAFF. For the CDR3, the DNA is TGCGCCAGCAGGGTCGGCAGGGACACTGAAGCTTTCTTT.